One and the same sample provided the 24 T cell receptor beta chains below, sequenced in a study of breast tumors, draining lymph nodes, adjacent tissues. Samples came from axillary lymph nodes draining the breast cancer. TCRdb re-analysed the multiplex PCR reads in MiXCR, keeping a single row per CDR3 protein. The repertoire has about 180,000 distinct CDR3 sequences, 33% of them found once; the top ten carry more than 3.5%. Sequenced sample: axillary lymph node tissue. These receptors came from a female donor with breast cancer. Some clones in this sample may be carry-over from other donors' samples.

This clonotype occurred many times. This chain connects TRBV5-6 to TRBJ2-6; 7 nucleotides line up with TRBD1. CDR3 length: 17 amino acids. Germline assignment: CDR1 SGHDT and CDR2 YYEEEE. The V and J ends lost 4 bases and 3 bases, in that order; junction bases with no gene match: 10. In DNA, the CDR3 is TGTGCCAGCAGCAGAGGACAGGCCCCTGGTGGGGCCAACGTCCTGACTTTC. It yields the protein CASSRGQAPGGANVLTF.

This clonotype has just a few counts. J is TRBJ1-2 and V is TRBV6-6; TRBD1 is a possible D gene (6 bases). Germline CDR1 reads MNHNY; CDR2 reads SVGAGI (reference sequence). The CDR3 totals 14 residues. V was trimmed by 2 bases and J by 7 bases, leaving 14 bases between them. The CDR3 spells CASSYGAGETGYTF. The DNA for the CDR3 is TGTGCCAGCAGTTACGGGGCAGGGGAAACTGGCTACACCTTC.

This clonotype was seen repeatedly, ten times or more. For the CDR3, the DNA is TGTGCCAGCAGCCACAGGGACAAGGCGGACGAGCAGTACTTC. It encodes CASSHRDKADEQYF. This chain connects TRBV11-3 to TRBJ2-7, with D possibly TRBD1 on 6 matching bases. Trimming stripped 5 bases from V and 5 bases from J, with 16 bases between. This CDR3 contains 14 residues. Germline V gene sequence: CDR1 SGHNT, CDR2 YENEEA. The whole variable domain, filled in from reference TRBV11-3 and TRBJ2-7, reads EAGVVQSPRYKIIEKKQPVAFWCNPISGHNTLYWYLQNLGQGPELLIRYENEEAVDDSQLPKDRFSAERLKGVDSTLKIQPAELGDSAVYLCASSHRDKADEQYFGPGTRLTVT.

This clonotype was counted at least ten times. The chain links TRBV27 to TRBJ2-7; weak D call: TRBD1 (6 bases). Trimming cost V 3 bases and J 3 bases, with 12 bases left between them. CDR1 MNHEY and CDR2 SMNVEV come from the germline V gene (reference sequence). The CDR3 runs to 14 residues. As DNA, the CDR3 is TGTGCCAGCAGTTTGGGGGCAGAGGGCTACGAGCAGTACTTC. It codes for CASSLGAEGYEQYF.

This clonotype was counted at least ten times. The chain links TRBV19 to TRBJ1-5; 7 positions agree with TRBD1. The CDR3 length is 18 residues. Per germline, CDR1 LNHDA and CDR2 SQIVND (reference sequence). V lost 8 bases, J lost 1 base, and 17 bases stayed unmatched. Written as DNA, the CDR3 is TGTGCCAGTGCCCGGGGACTCGACAGGGTTCTGAGCAATCAGCCCCAGCATTTT. Its translation: CASARGLDRVLSNQPQHF.

J is TRBJ2-4 and V is TRBV19, with D perhaps TRBD1 (5 bases). The CDR3 extends over 17 amino acids. Germline loops: CDR1 LNHDA, CDR2 SQIVND (reference sequence). The V end was cut by 6 bases, the J end by 0 bases, with 18 bases between. The chain's CDR3 is CASSPTTAGLAKNIQYF. CDR3 nucleotide sequence: TGTGCCAGTAGCCCGACAACTGCAGGGCTAGCCAAAAACATTCAGTACTTC.

Ten or more counts support this clonotype. The J gene is TRBJ1-2, the V gene TRBV19; TRBD1 agrees at 12 bases. V lost 2 bases and J lost 8; bases outside the gene matches: 6. Looked up from germline, CDR1 is LNHDA and CDR2 is SQIVND (reference sequence). This CDR3 has 15 residues. The CDR3 here is CASSISGTGGGGYTF. The DNA for the CDR3 is TGTGCCAGTAGTATATCCGGGACAGGGGGCGGCGGCTACACCTTC.

Concerning this clonotype itself: A much larger clonotype is one base distant, so this may be a read error. The V and J genes are TRBV28 and TRBJ2-2; unclear D gene. This CDR3 is built from 14 residues. Trimming took 10 bases from V and 0 from J, leaving 12 bases between them. Germline CDR1 is MDHEN and CDR2 is SYDVKM. The DNA of the CDR3 is TGTGCCACCCCCTCCGAGGCGAACACCGGGGAGCTGTTTTTT. Amino acid sequence: CATPSEANTGELFF.

The gene calls are TRBV28 and TRBJ1-1; D is unclear. The CDR3 runs 13 residues. CDR1 is MDHEN, CDR2 SYDVKM, per germline. The V end was cut by 2 bases, the J end by 3 bases, with 7 bases between. CDR3 loop: CASSLSMDTEAFF. CDR3 sequence (DNA): TGTGCCAGCAGTTTAAGTATGGACACTGAAGCTTTCTTT.

In its sample, this clonotype was seen a few times. It may be a read error: a sequence one base away is much more abundant. The J gene is TRBJ1-6, the V gene TRBV27; D call uncertain. Germline V gene data show CDR1 as MNHEY and CDR2 as SMNVEV (reference sequence). Trimming took off 7 bases at V and 0 bases at J, with 16 bases between the two ends. This CDR3 has 17 residues. CDR3 nucleotide sequence: TGTGCCAGCACCAATATCGGGAGGAGCTCCTATAATTCACCCCTCCACTTT. This translates into CASTNIGRSSYNSPLHF.

The CDR3 nucleotides are TGTGCCAGCAGCTCTCCAGGGGGCGGTTACGAGCAGTACTTC. Its translation is CASSSPGGGYEQYF. V is TRBV7-2 and J is TRBJ2-7; 8 nucleotides align to TRBD1. This CDR3 comprises 14 residues. The germline CDR1 and CDR2 sequences are SGHTA and FQGNSA. With 4 bases clipped from V and 4 bases from J, the junction kept 6 bases outside the gene matches.

Remarks on this clonotype: A much larger clone differs from this one at a single base, so this may be a read error. The rearrangement links TRBV13 to TRBJ2-1, with 7 bases identical to TRBD2. The CDR3 is 15 amino acids. Trimming removed 9 bases from V and 6 bases from J; junction bases left unmatched: 14. Germline CDR1 PRHDT, CDR2 FYEKMQ (reference sequence). For the CDR3, the DNA is TGTGCCAGTTCAGTGGGGGAGGGCGCGTTCAATGAGCAGTTCTTC. Its translation is CASSVGEGAFNEQFF.

This clonotype was seen at least ten times. The chain has TRBV20-1 and TRBJ2-7, with 9 bases identical to TRBD2. V shed 0 bases and J 0 bases; nucleotides not matched to a gene: 9. The CDR3 length is 17 residues. Germline CDR1 DFQATT, CDR2 SNEGSKA (reference sequence). CDR3 sequence: CSARDSLGTSSSYEQYF. The CDR3 coding sequence is TGCAGTGCTAGAGATAGCTTGGGGACTAGCAGCTCCTACGAGCAGTACTTC.

The chain is built from TRBV15 and TRBJ1-5, with D possibly TRBD1 on 5 matching bases. The CDR3 extends over 16 amino acids. The V gene lost 0 bases and the J gene lost 2 bases, with 11 bases spanning the gap. Germline lookup yields CDR1 LNHNV and CDR2 YYDKDF (reference sequence). DNA for the CDR3: TGTGCCACCAGCAGAGAGGGGGGTCCGGGCAATCAGCCCCAGCATTTT. Its protein product is CATSREGGPGNQPQHF.

The V call is TRBV15, the J call TRBJ2-3, with D hard to call. V was shortened by 0 bases and J by 11 bases, with 18 bases between the two germline ends. Germline values: CDR1 LNHNV, CDR2 YYDKDF (reference sequence). This CDR3 contains 15 residues. CDR3 bases: TGTGCCACCAGCAGAGATAGGCAGACCTACAATGAGCAGTATTTT. Protein sequence: CATSRDRQTYNEQYF.

This clonotype occurred many times. The rearrangement joins TRBV28 to TRBJ2-7, with D possibly called TRBD1 or TRBD2 (5 bases each). Trimming stripped 5 bases from V and 4 bases from J, with 15 bases between. The CDR3 spans 14 residues. The germline V gene encodes CDR1 MDHEN and CDR2 SYDVKM. CDR3: CASSRGPGTYEQYF. DNA for the CDR3: TGTGCCAGCAGTCGGGGACCGGGCACTTACGAGCAGTACTTC.

As concerns this clonotype: With a much larger clone just one base away, this may be a read error. Because the CDR3 is missing its conserved closing phenylalanine or tryptophan, this is likely a read error. CDR3 sequence: CASSLGGAWDTGELFS. CDR3 in DNA: TGTGCCAGCAGCTTGGGAGGGGCCTGGGACACCGGGGAGCTGTTTTCT. The genes are TRBV5-4 and TRBJ2-2; D tentatively reads TRBD1 or TRBD2 (5 bases each). In germline, CDR1 is SGHNT, CDR2 YYREEE (reference sequence). There are 16 residues in the CDR3. Trimming removed 0 bases at V and 3 bases at J, with 12 bases between.

This clonotype was recorded many times. CDR3 bases: TGCAGTGCTAGACCCCCGGAGGGAACCTACGAGCAGTACTTC. Its translation is CSARPPEGTYEQYF. V usage is TRBV20-1 and J usage is TRBJ2-7, with D possibly matching TRBD2 (6 bases). CDR3 length: 14 amino acids. Trimming took off 2 bases at V and 2 bases at J, with 13 bases between the two ends. Germline V gene sequence: CDR1 DFQATT, CDR2 SNEGSKA (reference sequence).

The chain has TRBV29-1 and TRBJ1-5, with TRBD1 as a possible D gene (6 bases). CDR3 length equals 13 residues. The germline gives CDR1 SQVTM, CDR2 ANQGSEA. V lost 8 bases and J lost 5, with 16 bases in between. In DNA, the CDR3 is TGCAGCAGTCCGGGACATCCGGATCAGCCCCAGCATTTT. It specifies CSSPGHPDQPQHF. Full variable domain (remainder filled in from reference TRBV29-1 and TRBJ1-5): SAVISQKPSRDICQRGTSLTIQCQVDSQVTMMFWYRQQPGQSLTLIATANQGSEATYESGFVIDKFPISRPNLTFSTLTVSNMSPEDSSIYLCSSPGHPDQPQHFGDGTRLSIL.

This clonotype was recorded once. Being one base from a much bigger clone, this may be a read error. The genes are TRBV27 and TRBJ2-7; D uncertain. CDR3 size: 13 residues. The ends were cut back, 5 bases at V and 2 bases at J, with 10 bases in the middle. Germline CDR1 and CDR2: MNHEY and SMNVEV (reference sequence). The CDR3 DNA is TGTGCCAGCAGTACACGCGACACCTACGAGCAGTACTTC. Its protein product is CASSTRDTYEQYF.

This clonotype was counted at least ten times. V usage is TRBV10-2 and J usage is TRBJ2-7; D remains unclear. Germline V gene sequence: CDR1 WSHSY, CDR2 SAAADI. V shed 3 bases and J shed 4 bases, with 7 bases lying between them. The CDR3 is 12 residues long. CDR3 sequence reads: CASSDSLYEQYF. CDR3 nucleotide sequence: TGCGCCAGCAGTGACAGTTTGTACGAGCAGTACTTC.

As regards this clonotype: Given a much more abundant clone one base away, this may be a read error. J is TRBJ2-1 and V is TRBV19; TRBD2 agrees at 7 bases. Germline assignment: CDR1 LNHDA and CDR2 SQIVND (reference sequence). This CDR3 is 17 amino acids long. J was trimmed by 2 bases and V by 3 bases; bases with no gene match: 10. The CDR3, as DNA: TGTGCCAGTAGTATCATGGGGTGGGGGGGGGCCTACAATGAGCAGTTCTTC. Amino acid sequence: CASSIMGWGGAYNEQFF.

At least ten counts were recorded for this clonotype. This chain links TRBV7-2 with TRBJ1-3; D call uncertain. Per the germline V gene, CDR1 is SGHTA and CDR2 is FQGNSA. Trimming removed 2 bases from V and 0 bases from J, with 14 bases in between. This CDR3 spans 17 amino acids. CDR3 protein: CASSLNRPLTSGNTIYF. The CDR3 DNA reads as TGTGCCAGCAGCTTAAACAGACCCCTCACCTCTGGAAACACCATATATTTT. The full variable domain, in which reference TRBV7-2 and TRBJ1-3 provide the parts outside the CDR3, is GAGVSQSPSNKVTEKGKDVELRCDPISGHTALYWYRQSLGQGLEFLIYFQGNSAPDKSGLPSDRFSAERTGGSVSTLTIQRTQQEDSAVYLCASSLNRPLTSGNTIYFGEGSWLTVV.

This clonotype was detected many times. The chain combines TRBV29-1 with TRBJ2-5; D possibly matches TRBD1 or TRBD2 (5 bases each). Trimming left V 4 bases short and J 5 bases short, with 11 bases between. CDR3 length: 12 residues. Germline V gene sequence: CDR1 SQVTM, CDR2 ANQGSEA. The CDR3 bases are TGCAGCGTTGGTCTGGGGACGGAGACCCAGTACTTC. Its protein product is CSVGLGTETQYF.